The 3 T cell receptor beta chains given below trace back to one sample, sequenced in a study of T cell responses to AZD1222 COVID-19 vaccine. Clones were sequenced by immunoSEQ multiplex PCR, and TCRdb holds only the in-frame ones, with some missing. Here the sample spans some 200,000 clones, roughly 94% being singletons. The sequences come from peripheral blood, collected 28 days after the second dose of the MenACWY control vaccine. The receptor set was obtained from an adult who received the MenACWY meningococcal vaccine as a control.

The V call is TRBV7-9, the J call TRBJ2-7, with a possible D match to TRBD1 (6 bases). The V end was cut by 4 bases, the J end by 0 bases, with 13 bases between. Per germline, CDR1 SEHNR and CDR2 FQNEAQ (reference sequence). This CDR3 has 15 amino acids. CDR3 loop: CASSSSGHLSYEQYF. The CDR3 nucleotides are TGTGCCAGCAGCTCTTCGGGACACCTCTCCTACGAGCAGTACTTC.

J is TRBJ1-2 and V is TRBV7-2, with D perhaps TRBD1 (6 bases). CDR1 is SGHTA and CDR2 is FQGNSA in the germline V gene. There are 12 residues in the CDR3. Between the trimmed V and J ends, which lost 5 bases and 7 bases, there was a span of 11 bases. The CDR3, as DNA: TGTGCCAGCAGCGCCGTACAGGGTGGCTACACCTTC. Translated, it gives CASSAVQGGYTF. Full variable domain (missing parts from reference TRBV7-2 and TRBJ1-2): GAGVSQSPSNKVTEKGKDVELRCDPISGHTALYWYRQSLGQGLEFLIYFQGNSAPDKSGLPSDRFSAERTGGSVSTLTIQRTQQEDSAVYLCASSAVQGGYTFGSGTRLTVV.

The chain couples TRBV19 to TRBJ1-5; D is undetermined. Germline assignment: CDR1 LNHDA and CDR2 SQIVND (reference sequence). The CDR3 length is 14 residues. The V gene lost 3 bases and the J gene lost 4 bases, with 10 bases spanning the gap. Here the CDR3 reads CASSIVRKNQPQHF. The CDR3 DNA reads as TGTGCCAGTAGTATTGTCCGCAAGAATCAGCCCCAGCATTTT. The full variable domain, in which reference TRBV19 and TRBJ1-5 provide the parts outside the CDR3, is DGGITQSPKYLFRKEGQNVTLSCEQNLNHDAMYWYRQDPGQGLRLIYYSQIVNDFQKGDIAEGYSVSREKKESFPLTVTSAQKNPTAFYLCASSIVRKNQPQHFGDGTRLSIL.